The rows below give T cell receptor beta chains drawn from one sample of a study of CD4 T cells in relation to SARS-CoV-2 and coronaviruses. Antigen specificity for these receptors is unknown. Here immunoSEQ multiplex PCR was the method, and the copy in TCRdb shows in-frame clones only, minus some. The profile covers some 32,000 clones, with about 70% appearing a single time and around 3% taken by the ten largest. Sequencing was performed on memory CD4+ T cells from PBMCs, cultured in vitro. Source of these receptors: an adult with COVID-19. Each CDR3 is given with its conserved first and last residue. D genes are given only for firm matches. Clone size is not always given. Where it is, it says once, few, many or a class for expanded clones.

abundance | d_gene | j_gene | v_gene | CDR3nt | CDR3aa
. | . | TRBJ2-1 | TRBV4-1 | TGCGCCAGCAGCCAAGATCCAATCAGTTCCAACTTTCACAATGAGCAGTTCTTC | CASSQDPISSNFHNEQFF
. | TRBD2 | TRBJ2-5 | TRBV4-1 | TGCGCCAGCAGCCAAGATGCGAGTAGCGGGAGCGGGACCCAGTACTTC | CASSQDASSGSGTQYF
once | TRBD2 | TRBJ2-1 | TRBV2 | TGTGCCAGCAGTGATCCGGGAGGTGGTAATGAGCAGTTCTTC | CASSDPGGGNEQFF
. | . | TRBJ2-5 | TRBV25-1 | TGTGCCAGCAGTTTACACAGGGACCAAGAGACCCAGTACTTC | CASSLHRDQETQYF
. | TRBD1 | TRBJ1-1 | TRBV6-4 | TGTGCCAGGGAAGGGACAGAACTGAACACTGAAGCTTTCTTT | CAREGTELNTEAFF
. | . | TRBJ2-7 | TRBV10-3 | TGTGCCATCAGTGACCCCAAGGGGGGACCTACAAATTTC | CAISDPKGGPTNF
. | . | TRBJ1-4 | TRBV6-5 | TGTGCCAGCAGTTACTCACGGGGCGTTGAAAAACTGTTTTTT | CASSYSRGVEKLFF
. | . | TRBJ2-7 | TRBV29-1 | TGCAGCGTTGCTCAAAGCTCCTACGAGCAGTACTTC | CSVAQSSYEQYF
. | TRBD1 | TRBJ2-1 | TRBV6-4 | TGTGCCAGCAGTGACTCGGGCAGGGGGATCAGTAATGAGCAGTTCTTC | CASSDSGRGISNEQFF
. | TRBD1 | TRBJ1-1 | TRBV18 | TGTGCCAGTACCGGGACAGGGGTAACTGAAGCTTTCTTT | CASTGTGVTEAFF
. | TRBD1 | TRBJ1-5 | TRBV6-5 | TGTGCCAGCAGCCCCAGGGGGGGAAGCAATCAGCCCCAGCATTTT | CASSPRGGSNQPQHF
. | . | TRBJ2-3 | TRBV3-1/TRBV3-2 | TGTGCCAGCAGCCAACGAGGGGAAGATACGCAGTATTTT | CASSQRGEDTQYF
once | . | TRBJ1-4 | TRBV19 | TGTGCCAGTAGGGCTGACGAAAAACTGTTTTTT | CASRADEKLFF
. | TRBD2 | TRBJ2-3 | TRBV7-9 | TGTGCCAGCAGCTTACCTAGCGGGAGTACAGATACGCAGTATTTT | CASSLPSGSTDTQYF
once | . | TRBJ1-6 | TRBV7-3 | TGTGCCAGCAGCTTAACGGCAGGGCCCTCACCCCTCCACTTT | CASSLTAGPSPLHF
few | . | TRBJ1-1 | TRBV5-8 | TGTGCCAGCAGCGATTTCTTGAACACTGAAGCTTTCTTT | CASSDFLNTEAFF
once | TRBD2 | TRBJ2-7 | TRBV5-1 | TGCGCCAGCCGACCGGGACTAGCGTTATCCTACGAGCAGTACTTC | CASRPGLALSYEQYF
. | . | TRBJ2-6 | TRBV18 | TGTGCCAGCTCACTATTCGGTTCTGGGGCCAACGTCCTGACTTTC | CASSLFGSGANVLTF
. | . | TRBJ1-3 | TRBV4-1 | TGCGCCAGCAGCCAAGATTCGGGGCCTGGAAACACCATATATTTT | CASSQDSGPGNTIYF
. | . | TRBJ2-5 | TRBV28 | TGTGCCAGCAGTTTTGTCACGGCAGGGCTAGAGACCCAGTACTTC | CASSFVTAGLETQYF
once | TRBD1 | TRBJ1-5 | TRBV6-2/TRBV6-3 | TGTGCCAGCAGTTACGTCCCAACCGGGACAGGGTTCAATCAGCCCCAGCATTTT | CASSYVPTGTGFNQPQHF
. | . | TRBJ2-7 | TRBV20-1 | TGCAGTGCTAGTCAGGCTACTGACTACGAGCAGTACTTC | CSASQATDYEQYF
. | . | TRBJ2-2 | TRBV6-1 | TGTGCCAGCAGTGAGGGAGCCCTTGACACCGGGGAGCTGTTTTTT | CASSEGALDTGELFF
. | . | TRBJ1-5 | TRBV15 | TGTGCCACCAGCAGACCCCTTCAAGAAAGCAATCAGCCCCAGCATTTT | CATSRPLQESNQPQHF
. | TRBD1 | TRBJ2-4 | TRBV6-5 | TGTGCCAGCAGTAGTACAGGGGGTGGAAGGATTCAGTACTTC | CASSSTGGGRIQYF
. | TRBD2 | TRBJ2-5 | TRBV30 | TGTGCCTGGAGTACAGGACTAGCGGGAAGTCAAGAGACCCAGTACTTC | CAWSTGLAGSQETQYF
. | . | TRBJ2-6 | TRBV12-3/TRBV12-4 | TGTGCCAGCAGTTTGTGGGCCAACGTCCTGACTTTC | CASSLWANVLTF
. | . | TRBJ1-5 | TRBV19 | TGTGCCAGTAGTCCCAATACAGGGTATAGCAATCAGCCCCAGCATTTT | CASSPNTGYSNQPQHF
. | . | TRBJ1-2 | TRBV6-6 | TGTGCCAGCAGTCAAACAGGACAGCGAGGAGGACTTTATGGCTACACCTTC | CASSQTGQRGGLYGYTF
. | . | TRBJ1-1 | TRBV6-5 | TGTGCCAGCAGAACCGGGAGACCTAACGCTGAAGCTTTCTTT | CASRTGRPNAEAFF
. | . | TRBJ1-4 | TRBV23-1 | TGCGCCAGCAGTAGGGGCTACAACTTAACAACTAATGAAAAACTGTTTTTT | CASSRGYNLTTNEKLFF
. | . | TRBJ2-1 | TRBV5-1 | TGCGCCAGCAGCTTGTCCAGGTACAATGAGCAGTTCTTC | CASSLSRYNEQFF
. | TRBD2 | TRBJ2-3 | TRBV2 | TGTGCCAGCAGTGGGCTAGCGGGAGCGGCAGATACGCAGTATTTT | CASSGLAGAADTQYF
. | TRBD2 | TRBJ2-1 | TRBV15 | TGTGCCACCAGCAGGACCACTAGCGGGAGGGCCAACAATGAGCAGTTCTTC | CATSRTTSGRANNEQFF
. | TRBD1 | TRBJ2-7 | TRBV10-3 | TGTGCCATCAGTAAACGGGACAGTTCCTACGAGCAGTACTTC | CAISKRDSSYEQYF
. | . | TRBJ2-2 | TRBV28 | TGTGCCAGCAGTCCGTCGACAGGCTCCCGAAACTACCCGAACACCGGGGAGCTGTTTTTT | CASSPSTGSRNYPNTGELFF
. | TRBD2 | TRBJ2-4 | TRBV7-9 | TGTGCCAGCAGCAGGGGCAGGGAGGGGGCCAAAAACATTCAGTACTTC | CASSRGREGAKNIQYF
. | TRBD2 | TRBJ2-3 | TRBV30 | TGTGCCTGGAGTCCCGGACTAGCGCTGAGCACAGATACGCAGTATTTT | CAWSPGLALSTDTQYF
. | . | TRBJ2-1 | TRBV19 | TGTGCCAGTAGTATCGGGGGCGGGATAAGGTACAATGAGCAGTTCTTC | CASSIGGGIRYNEQFF
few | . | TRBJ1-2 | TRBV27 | TGTGCCAGCAGTTTAAGGTTCCGGGACATCCTTTACTATGGCTACACCTTC | CASSLRFRDILYYGYTF
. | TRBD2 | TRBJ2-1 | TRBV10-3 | TGTGCCATCAGTGGGGAGCGGGGAGGGTACAATGAGCAGTTCTTC | CAISGERGGYNEQFF
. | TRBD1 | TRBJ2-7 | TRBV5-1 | TGCGCCAGCAGCTTTACAGGGGAGCGCGAGCAGTACTTC | CASSFTGEREQYF
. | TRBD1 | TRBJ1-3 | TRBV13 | TGTGCCAGCAGCGATCCGGACAGGAGCTCTGGAAACACCATATATTTT | CASSDPDRSSGNTIYF
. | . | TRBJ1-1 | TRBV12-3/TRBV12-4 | TGTGCCAGCAGCGTTACCTTGAACACTGAAGCTTTCTTT | CASSVTLNTEAFF
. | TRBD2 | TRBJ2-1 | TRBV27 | TGTGCCAGCAAACCCTCGACTAGCGGTTACAATGAGCAGTTCTTC | CASKPSTSGYNEQFF
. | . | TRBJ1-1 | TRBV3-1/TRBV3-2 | TGTGCCAGCAGCCGAGGAGACACTGAAGCTTTCTTT | CASSRGDTEAFF
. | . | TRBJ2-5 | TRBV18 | TGTGCCAGCTCACCATCAAGGGGAGAGACCCAGTACTTC | CASSPSRGETQYF
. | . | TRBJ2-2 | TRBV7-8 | TGTGCCAGCAGCTTATACAGGACGACCGGGGAGCTGTTTTTT | CASSLYRTTGELFF
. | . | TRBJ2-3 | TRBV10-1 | TGCGCCACGCGAGAAGGAGACAGCACAGATACGCAGTATTTT | CATREGDSTDTQYF
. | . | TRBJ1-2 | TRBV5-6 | TGTGCCAGCAGCGGGGAGGGTCCAGCTACTAACTATGGCTACACCTTC | CASSGEGPATNYGYTF
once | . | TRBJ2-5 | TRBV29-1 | TGCAGCGTGGAAACAGGGACGGAGACCCAGTACTTC | CSVETGTETQYF
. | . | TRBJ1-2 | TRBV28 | TGTGCCAGCACGCCCAGGGTGGAAGGCTACACCTTC | CASTPRVEGYTF
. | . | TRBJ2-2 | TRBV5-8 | TGTGCCAGCAGCTTGGGAGGAAGAGGCACCGGGGAGCTGTTTTTT | CASSLGGRGTGELFF
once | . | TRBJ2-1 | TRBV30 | TGTGCCTGGAGTGTAGGACAGACTTTCTACAATGAGCAGTTCTTC | CAWSVGQTFYNEQFF
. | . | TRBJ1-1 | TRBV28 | TGTGCCAGCAGTTTTGTGGCCAGCTACACTGAAGCTTTCTTT | CASSFVASYTEAFF
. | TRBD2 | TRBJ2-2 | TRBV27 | TGTGCCAGCAGTTTATCATGGCGGGAGGGGGGCACCGGGGAGCTGTTTTTT | CASSLSWREGGTGELFF
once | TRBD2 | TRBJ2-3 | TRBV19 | TGTGCCAGTAGTCGGCTAGCGGGAGAGGGAGATACGCAGTATTTT | CASSRLAGEGDTQYF
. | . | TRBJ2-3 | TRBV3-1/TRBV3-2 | TGTGCCAGCAACCTGGGTGGCTCTACAGATACGCAGTATTTT | CASNLGGSTDTQYF
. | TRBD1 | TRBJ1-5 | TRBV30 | TGTGCCTGGAGGTCCGGGACAGGGGGCAATCAGCCCCAGCATTTT | CAWRSGTGGNQPQHF